This T cell receptor beta chain was identified during a study of blood T cell repertoires in COVID-19. Study at large: Spain, Italy and the United States supplied samples that represented acute and convalescent COVID-19. T cells, B-cell-depleted T cells, or PBMCs supplied cDNA or gDNA.

The CDR3 is made up of 15 amino acids. V shed 10 bases and J shed 8 bases, with 24 bases lying between them. Per germline, CDR1 MDHEN and CDR2 SYDVKM. Methods used by the authors: Estimated nucleated cell counts came from reference gene primer amplification. The repertoire was sequenced with immunoSEQ multiplex PCR; TCRdb's copy has only in-frame clones and lacks some. Clonal size and the V and J genes are those of that table, whereas D and trimming came from the DNA. The table has 15,000 to 20,000 clones, 93% seen once; the top ten hold over 4%. Sequenced input: peripheral blood. The receptor's source is a woman in her forties or fifties with active COVID-19. The J gene is TRBJ2-1, the V gene TRBV28; TRBD2 is a possible D gene (6 bases). The CDR3 is CAILSKRLGPDEQFF. CDR3 nucleotide sequence: TGTGCCATCCTCTCTAAGCGACTAGGGCCCGATGAGCAGTTCTTC.